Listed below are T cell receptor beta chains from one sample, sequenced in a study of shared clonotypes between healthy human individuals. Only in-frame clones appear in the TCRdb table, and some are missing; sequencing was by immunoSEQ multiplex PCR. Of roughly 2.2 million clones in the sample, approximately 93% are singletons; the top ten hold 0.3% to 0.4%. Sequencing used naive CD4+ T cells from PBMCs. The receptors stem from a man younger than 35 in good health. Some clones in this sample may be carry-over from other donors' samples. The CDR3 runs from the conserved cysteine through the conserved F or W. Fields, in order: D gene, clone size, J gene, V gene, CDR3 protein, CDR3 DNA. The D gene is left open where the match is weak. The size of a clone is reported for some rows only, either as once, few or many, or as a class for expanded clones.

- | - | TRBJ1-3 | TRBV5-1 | CASSLSGGGNTIYF | TGCGCCAGCAGCTTGTCGGGTGGAGGAAACACCATATATTTT
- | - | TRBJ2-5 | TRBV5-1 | CASSLVQAAQTQYF | TGCGCCAGCAGCTTGGTGCAGGCGGCACAGACCCAGTACTTC
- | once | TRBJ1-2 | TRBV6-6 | CASSRDGDYGYTF | TGTGCCAGCAGCCGGGACGGAGACTATGGCTACACCTTC
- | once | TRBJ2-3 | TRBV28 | CASSTYSESTQYF | TGTGCCAGCAGCACTTACTCTGAAAGTACGCAGTATTTT
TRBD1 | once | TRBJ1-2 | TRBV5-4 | CASSLGTGPSYGYTF | TGTGCCAGCAGCCTAGGGACAGGGCCTTCCTATGGCTACACCTTC
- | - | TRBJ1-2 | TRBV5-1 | CASSLGGRGGYTF | TGCGCCAGCAGCTTAGGGGGGCGAGGTGGCTACACCTTC
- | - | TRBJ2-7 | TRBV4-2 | CASSQAGFDSAYEQYF | TGTGCCAGCAGCCAAGCAGGATTTGACAGCGCCTACGAGCAGTACTTC
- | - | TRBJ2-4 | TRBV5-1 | CASSQGGSLAKNIQYF | TGCGCCAGCAGCCAAGGGGGATCCCTAGCCAAAAACATTCAGTACTTC
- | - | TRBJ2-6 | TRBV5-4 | CASSQDGSGANVLTF | TGTGCCAGCAGTCAAGATGGCTCTGGGGCCAACGTCCTGACTTTC
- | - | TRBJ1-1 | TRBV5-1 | CASSSNGGNTEAFF | TGCGCCAGCAGCTCCAACGGTGGGAACACTGAAGCTTTCTTT
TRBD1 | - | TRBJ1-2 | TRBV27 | CASSTARQGGYGYTF | TGTGCCAGCAGTACGGCAAGACAGGGGGGCTATGGCTACACCTTC
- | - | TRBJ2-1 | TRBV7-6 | CASSLRHRVGEQFF | TGTGCCAGCAGCTTACGTCACAGGGTCGGCGAGCAGTTCTTC
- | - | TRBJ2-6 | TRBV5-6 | CASSPDAGANVLTF | TGTGCCAGCAGCCCAGATGCAGGGGCCAACGTCCTGACTTTC
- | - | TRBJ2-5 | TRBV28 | CASSPPRGRRETQYF | TGTGCCAGCAGCCCACCCCGAGGGCGCAGGGAGACCCAGTACTTC
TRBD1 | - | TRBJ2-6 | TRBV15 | CATSRDRGAGANVLTF | TGTGCCACCAGCAGGGACAGGGGAGCTGGGGCCAACGTCCTGACTTTC
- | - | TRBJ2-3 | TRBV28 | CASSRQSTDTQYF | TGTGCCAGCAGCCGACAGAGCACAGATACGCAGTATTTT
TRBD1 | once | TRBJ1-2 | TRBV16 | CASSQFEGARGYTF | TGTGCCAGCAGCCAATTCGAGGGGGCGCGGGGCTACACCTTC
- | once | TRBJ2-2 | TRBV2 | CASSAQGWTGELFF | TGTGCCAGCAGTGCACAGGGTTGGACCGGGGAGCTGTTTTTT
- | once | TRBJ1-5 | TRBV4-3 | CASSQGWDSNQPQHF | TGCGCCAGCAGCCAAGGATGGGATAGCAATCAGCCCCAGCATTTT
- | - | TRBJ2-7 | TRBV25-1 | CASSDGASYEQYF | TGTGCCAGCAGTGATGGGGCATCCTACGAGCAGTACTTC
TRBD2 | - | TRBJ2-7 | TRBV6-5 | CASSYSPSGRRDEQYF | TGTGCCAGCAGTTACTCACCCAGCGGGAGAAGGGACGAGCAGTACTTC
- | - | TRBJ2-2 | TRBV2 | CASSDNGLNTGELFF | TGTGCCAGCAGTGATAACGGTCTCAACACCGGGGAGCTGTTTTTT
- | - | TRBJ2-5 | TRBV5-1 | CASSLAALQQETQYF | TGCGCCAGCAGCTTGGCGGCTCTACAACAAGAGACCCAGTACTTC
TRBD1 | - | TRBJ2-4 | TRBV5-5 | CASSLTTGDTKNIQYF | TGTGCCAGCAGCTTAACGACAGGGGATACCAAAAACATTCAGTACTTC
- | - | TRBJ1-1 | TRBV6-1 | CASSEMGWTNTEAFF | TGTGCCAGCAGTGAAATGGGGTGGACGAACACTGAAGCTTTCTTT
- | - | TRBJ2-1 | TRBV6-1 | CASNTPVRLANEQFF | TGTGCCAGCAATACTCCCGTGAGGTTGGCCAATGAGCAGTTCTTC
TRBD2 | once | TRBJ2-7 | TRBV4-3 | CASSQDRTSGSGEQYF | TGCGCCAGCAGCCAAGATCGCACTAGCGGGAGTGGTGAGCAGTACTTC
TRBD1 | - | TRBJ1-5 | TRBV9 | CASSAADTGDPPQHF | TGTGCCAGCAGCGCCGCAGACACAGGGGATCCGCCCCAGCATTTT
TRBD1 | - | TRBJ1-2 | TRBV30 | CAWANAGTGSGYTF | TGTGCCTGGGCGAACGCCGGGACAGGGAGCGGCTACACCTTC